This T cell receptor (beta chain) was observed in a study of technical replicates of blood from a few donors. Data came from immunoSEQ multiplex PCR; TCRdb stores just in-frame clones and leaves some out. The sample lists around 69,000 clones; 86% were seen once. Germline CDR1 SGHRS, CDR2 YFSETQ. This CDR3 spans 15 amino acids. The V gene lost 4 bases and the J gene lost 0 bases, with 11 bases spanning the gap. The genes are TRBV5-1 and TRBJ1-3; D is perhaps TRBD1 (5 bases). The receptor comes from a human donor in good health. Some clones in this sample may be carry-over from other donors' samples. Specimen: PBMCs. The CDR3 sequence is CASSLGDSSGNTIYF. CDR3 sequence (DNA): TGCGCCAGCAGCCTGGGAGACAGCTCTGGAAACACCATATATTTT.